What follows are 9 T cell receptor beta chains derived from one specimen sequenced in a study of cytomegalovirus exposure and HLA in healthy donors. The data were produced by immunoSEQ multiplex PCR, yet TCRdb's version contains in-frame clones alone and is incomplete. Of about 130,000 clones in the sample, roughly 86% are singletons; the top ten hold approximately 3.5%. The sample was PBMCs. All receptors derive from a young man in good health and CMV-seronegative.

The chain links TRBV7-3 to TRBJ2-3; maybe TRBD1 (6 bases). Trimming took 5 bases from V and 5 from J, leaving 14 bases between them. The CDR3 covers 14 residues. Germline CDR1 is SGHTA and CDR2 is FQGTGA. The CDR3 DNA reads TGTGCCAGCAGCCAGAACCCGACAGGAGATACGCAGTATTTT. This codes for CASSQNPTGDTQYF.

This chain connects TRBV19 to TRBJ2-7; TRBD1 is a possible D gene (6 bases). CDR3 length: 13 amino acids. Trimming left V 3 bases short and J 3 bases short, with 9 bases between. Germline CDR1 is LNHDA and CDR2 is SQIVND (reference sequence). CDR3 loop: CASSMGRGYEQYF. The CDR3 DNA reads as TGTGCCAGTAGTATGGGCAGGGGCTACGAGCAGTACTTC.

The rearrangement uses TRBV7-2 and TRBJ2-1; D possibly corresponds to TRBD2 (5 bases). Germline lookup yields CDR1 SGHTA and CDR2 FQGNSA. The CDR3 totals 13 residues. V gave up 9 bases and J gave up 9 bases, with 18 bases separating them. The DNA of the CDR3 is TGTGCCAGTACGGCGGGCCCTAGGGTTGAGCAGTTCTTC. This sequence encodes CASTAGPRVEQFF.

The J gene is TRBJ1-5, the V gene TRBV4-2; 11 nucleotides line up with TRBD1. This CDR3 is built from 20 residues. Germline lookup yields CDR1 LGHNA and CDR2 YNFKEQ. With V trimmed by 3 bases and J by 5 bases, 18 bases remained unmatched. The CDR3 is CASSQEYRTGGAGLDQPQHF. The CDR3 coding sequence is TGTGCCAGCAGCCAGGAGTATAGGACAGGGGGCGCGGGGCTTGATCAGCCCCAGCATTTT.

The chain uses TRBV19 and TRBJ2-7, with D possibly being TRBD1 (6 bases). The CDR3 consists of 15 residues. The V and J ends lost 6 bases and 0 bases respectively, with 15 bases between them. Germline V gene data show CDR1 as LNHDA and CDR2 as SQIVND (reference sequence). The CDR3: CASRYTGTTSYEQYF. CDR3 DNA sequence: TGTGCCAGTAGATACACCGGGACAACCTCCTACGAGCAGTACTTC.

The chain combines TRBV18 with TRBJ2-7, with D maybe TRBD1 (6 bases). This CDR3 is built from 14 residues. From germline, CDR1 is KGHSH and CDR2 LQKENI. The ends were cut back, 0 bases at V and 7 bases at J, with 13 bases in the middle. The chain's CDR3 is CASSPPVRGWEQYF. The DNA for the CDR3 is TGTGCCAGCTCACCACCCGTCAGGGGTTGGGAGCAGTACTTC.

The chain couples TRBV7-2 to TRBJ2-5; possible D gene TRBD2, 6 bases. The CDR3 runs to 16 residues. Germline V lookup: CDR1 SGHTA, CDR2 FQGNSA. Trimming took off 2 bases at V and 7 bases at J, with 20 bases between the two ends. Written as DNA, the CDR3 is TGTGCCAGCAGCTTACTGGGGTCCCTAGCCGGGGGGACCCAGTACTTC. Amino acid sequence: CASSLLGSLAGGTQYF.

This chain links TRBV11-2 with TRBJ1-1; TRBD1 is a possible D gene (6 bases). The germline V and J ends were trimmed by 8 bases and 7 bases, with 17 bases remaining between them. This CDR3 comprises 13 residues. The V gene's germline CDR1 is SGHAT and CDR2 FQNNGV. CDR3 region: CASAHRAGGEAFF. In DNA, the CDR3 is TGTGCCAGCGCCCACAGGGCCGGCGGTGAAGCTTTCTTT.

The rearrangement uses TRBV11-1 and TRBJ1-1; 7 bases are shared with TRBD1. Germline trimming cut 5 bases from V and 0 bases from J; bases unmatched to any gene: 6. CDR3 length equals 15 residues. CDR1 SGHAT and CDR2 FQDESV come from the germline V gene (reference sequence). The CDR3, as DNA: TGTGCCAGCAGCACCGGGACAGCTATGAACACTGAAGCTTTCTTT. Amino acid sequence: CASSTGTAMNTEAFF. The full variable domain, completed using reference TRBV11-1 and TRBJ1-1, is EAEVAQSPRYKITEKSQAVAFWCDPISGHATLYWYRQILGQGPELLVQFQDESVVDDSQLPKDRFSAERLKGVDSTLKIQPAELGDSAMYLCASSTGTAMNTEAFFGQGTRLTVV.